This note documents a single T cell receptor (beta chain) sequence. The antigen is not known. Samples came from axillary lymph nodes draining the breast cancer. TCRdb processed the multiplex PCR reads anew with MiXCR; each CDR3 protein has one entry. This table holds 200,000 to 250,000 distinct CDR3 sequences, roughly 30% found once. This entry belongs to a study of breast tumors, draining lymph nodes, adjacent tissues. General study results and limits: That most tumor T cells come from lymph nodes remained unproven. Compared with lymph nodes, tumors were less diverse; compared with nontumor tissue, more. Data fit most tumor T cells coming from lymph node, expanding in tumor. Compared with basal-like, luminal-like tumors shared significantly more repertoire with nontumor tissue.

The CDR3 covers 13 residues. Looked up from germline, CDR1 is SGHRS and CDR2 is YFSETQ. V was clipped by 1 base and J by 5 bases, with 7 bases between them. The sequence derives from a female donor with breast cancer. Some clones in this sample may be carry-over from other donors' samples. The chain links TRBV5-1 to TRBJ2-4; D is uncertain. The source material was axillary lymph node tissue. The CDR3 protein is CASSLSTENIQYF. The CDR3 nucleotides are TGCGCCAGCAGCTTGAGCACGGAAAACATTCAGTACTTC.